Given below is one T cell receptor beta chain in context. Antigen specificity is unknown. Repertoires were generated with immunoSEQ multiplex PCR, while TCRdb's copy carries only in-frame clones and drops some. Here the sample spans more than 90,000 clones, roughly 93% being singletons. These data belong to a study of Tregs in tolerant kidney transplant recipients. Findings and limits, study-wide: Some patients' samples used different primers over time, so nucleotide sequences weren't comparable.

Mixed chimerism was transient after nonmyeloablative marrow transplants from related graft donors. Unstimulated Tregs (CD4+CD25+CD127-) and CD4+CD25- non-Tregs were sorted from PBMCs. The CDR3 runs 16 residues. CDR1 and CDR2 (germline): SGHNT, YENEEA. The chain recombines TRBV11-3 with TRBJ2-5; 10 bases are a match to TRBD2. TRBJ2-7 matches the DNA end more closely, so the J call is doubtful. Sequenced material: CD4+ T cells from blood (PBMCs), taken 12 months after the transplant. The receptor's source is a human patient who received a combined kidney and bone marrow transplant. The graft donor may account for some of the T cells. The chain's CDR3 is CASSWQGSGRRYEQYF. DNA of the CDR3: TGTGCCAGCAGCTGGCAAGGTAGCGGGAGGAGGTACGAGCAGTACTTC.